This T cell receptor (beta chain) was retrieved from a study of Ad26.COV2.S vaccination and SARS-CoV-2 variants. Across the study: A participant enrolled in the COV1001 Ad26.COV2.S trial arm provided the sample.

This CDR3 has 13 residues. The V gene's germline CDR1 is SGHVS and CDR2 FQNEAQ. V lost 5 bases, J lost 8 bases, and 15 bases lay in between. Clones were read by immunoSEQ multiplex PCR, and TCRdb kept only the in-frame ones, dropping some. The sample lists 350,000 to 400,000 clones, 75% to 90% occurring once. Treatment here: approximately 18 received Ad26.COV2.S at low or high dose, single or two shots; about 5 received placebo; per-sample allocation not given. Sampling occurred on day 63 after the first vaccine or placebo injection. The J gene is TRBJ1-1, the V gene TRBV7-8, with D perhaps TRBD1 (6 bases). The sample was peripheral blood, taken in a trial of Ad26.COV2.S vaccine versus placebo. The clonotype originates from a person between 18 and 59 years old who received the Ad26.COV2.S COVID-19 vaccine or a placebo. The DNA for the CDR3 is TGTGCCAGCAGCGTTCAGGGGACGGGGGAAGCTTTCTTT. This codes for CASSVQGTGEAFF.